This TCR beta chain stems from a study of CD8+CD57+ T cells in acquired aplastic anemia (dated by TCRdb to 2017 to 2018). Background on the whole study: A mean of approximately 2.9 ug of DNA, ranging from roughly 0.19 to 30 ug, was extracted from sorted CD4+ and CD8+ cells. For healthy donor samples, the average read count was approximately 10 million for CD4+ cells and approximately 11 million for CD8+ cells. Overall study outcomes, separate from this receptor: CD8+ Simpson's diversity did not differ significantly between patients and healthy controls (P=0.060). Around 27 CD8+ CDR3 sequences were shared between patients and controls but appeared highly expressed in patients and within their immunodominant clones.

This clonotype has ten or more counts. Its antigen has not been determined. Per-base qualities were not stored, and no clone one base away is much larger. TCR beta VDJ combination and CDR3 sequence profiling used genomic DNA as the template. An Illumina HiSeq 2000 was used for TCR repertoire sequencing. In the original analysis: TRBV/TRBJ rearrangement plots, CDR3 size and DJ length profiles, and Simpson's diversity index were used to evaluate the repertoires. The most abundant DNA sequence in the deep sequencing data was taken as the immunodominant clone. CDR3 amino acid sequences were checked for sharing across subjects and were also compared against the VDJdb database and published repertoires. The raw public data were reprocessed by TCRdb itself: fastp quality trimming at Q25, MiXCR clonotype calling, in-frame beta chains only. Records with the same CDR3 protein are collapsed into one entry carrying the most frequent genes and DNA. The authors' filters were not applied to this entry. This sample gives about 80,000 distinct CDR3 sequences in total; approximately 46% of them show up just once. The ten largest clonotypes hold about 68% of the sample.

In the study, sorted CD4+ and CD8+ blood T cells from patients with severe aplastic anemia and from healthy subjects underwent deep sequencing of TCR repertoires. Ficoll-Paque density gradient centrifugation was used to isolate peripheral blood mononuclear cells. Before DNA extraction, CD4+ and CD8+ T cells were sorted by FACS or by magnetic beads. The source is a human donor in good health, serving as a control. Sequenced: sorted CD4+, CD8+, or CD8+CD57+ T cells (not recorded which) from PBMCs.

The nucleotides read TGTGCCAGCAGCCCGAACAGGAACGAGCAGTACTTC. The resulting protein is CASSPNRNEQYF. The chain was built from TRBV11-3 and TRBJ2-7; TRBD1 is possibly the D segment (5 matching bases). Between the V and J ends, shortened by 5 bases and 5 bases respectively, the junction contains 10 bases. Reading from cysteine to phenylalanine, the CDR3 counts 12 amino acids. Only CDR3 DNA remains: 36 bases, in frame from the first base. The germline V gene provides CDR1 SGHNT and CDR2 YENEEA.